These T cell receptor beta chains were read from a single sample in a study of identical twins. Via MiXCR, TCRdb re-called the 5' RACE reads, giving one row per CDR3 protein. The sample yields 300,000 to 400,000 distinct CDR3 sequences, 8.5% to 10% seen once. Sequencing was done on a sample of naive T cells sorted from blood. The receptor set was obtained from a woman aged 50 to 65 in good health. Both conserved end residues are part of each CDR3. The D gene is left open where the match is weak.

v_call: TRBV4-1; j_call: TRBJ1-1; cdr3_length: 12; d_call: TRBD1; cdr3_aa: CASSQGQGKAFF
v_call: TRBV10-3; j_call: TRBJ2-5; cdr3_length: 14; d_call: TRBD1; cdr3_aa: CATVSQGLQETQYF
v_call: TRBV27; j_call: TRBJ2-2; cdr3_length: 12; d_call: NA; cdr3_aa: CASLSDTGELFF
v_call: TRBV4-1; j_call: TRBJ2-5; cdr3_length: 14; d_call: TRBD2; cdr3_aa: CASSQPRERETQYF
v_call: TRBV29-1; j_call: TRBJ2-7; cdr3_length: 13; d_call: NA; cdr3_aa: CSVDDSLLGEQYF
v_call: TRBV7-9; j_call: TRBJ2-2; cdr3_length: 10; d_call: NA; cdr3_aa: CATTSGELFF
v_call: TRBV5-1; j_call: TRBJ1-4; cdr3_length: 15; d_call: NA; cdr3_aa: CASSPRGGANEKLFF
v_call: TRBV9; j_call: TRBJ2-1; cdr3_length: 15; d_call: TRBD1; cdr3_aa: CASSVEGARGNEQFF
v_call: TRBV27; j_call: TRBJ2-1; cdr3_length: 14; d_call: NA; cdr3_aa: CASSPRVNGGQQFF
v_call: TRBV5-1; j_call: TRBJ1-4; cdr3_length: 15; d_call: NA; cdr3_aa: CASSPSLGGGEKLFF
v_call: TRBV30; j_call: TRBJ2-2; cdr3_length: 16; d_call: NA; cdr3_aa: CAWSVSVRVYTGELFF
v_call: TRBV5-1; j_call: TRBJ2-1; cdr3_length: 16; d_call: TRBD2; cdr3_aa: CASSLAPSGGYNEQFF
v_call: TRBV4-1; j_call: TRBJ2-4; cdr3_length: 14; d_call: NA; cdr3_aa: CASSQDWTPNIQYF
v_call: TRBV7-3; j_call: TRBJ2-5; cdr3_length: 14; d_call: TRBD1; cdr3_aa: CASSPTGEKETQYF
v_call: TRBV12-3/TRBV12-4; j_call: TRBJ2-2; cdr3_length: 14; d_call: NA; cdr3_aa: CASSSGRYTGELFF
v_call: TRBV7-8; j_call: TRBJ2-1; cdr3_length: 16; d_call: TRBD1; cdr3_aa: CASSIDRQGKNNEQFF
v_call: TRBV12-3/TRBV12-4; j_call: TRBJ1-3; cdr3_length: 15; d_call: NA; cdr3_aa: CASSFRGESGNTIYF
v_call: TRBV24-1; j_call: TRBJ2-1; cdr3_length: 16; d_call: NA; cdr3_aa: CATSVEASSSYNEQFF
v_call: TRBV5-1; j_call: TRBJ2-1; cdr3_length: 20; d_call: NA; cdr3_aa: CASSLNPLSGDDEYYNEQFF
v_call: TRBV11-3; j_call: TRBJ2-1; cdr3_length: 16; d_call: NA; cdr3_aa: CASSFRSTGIKNEQFF
v_call: TRBV5-1; j_call: TRBJ2-7; cdr3_length: 12; d_call: TRBD2; cdr3_aa: CASGGGVYEQYF
v_call: TRBV20-1; j_call: TRBJ2-1; cdr3_length: 14; d_call: NA; cdr3_aa: CSARALNRAGEQFF
v_call: TRBV4-1; j_call: TRBJ1-1; cdr3_length: 14; d_call: NA; cdr3_aa: CASSQLGPNTEAFF